Following are 8 T cell receptor beta chains from one sample sequenced in a study of breast tumors, draining lymph nodes, adjacent tissues. TCRdb called the multiplex PCR reads again in MiXCR, with one record for every CDR3 protein. The table lists just under 65,000 distinct CDR3 sequences, roughly 57% of them singletons. The sequenced material came from breast tumor tissue. The receptors were sampled from a female donor with breast cancer. Some clones in this sample may be carry-over from other donors' samples.

The chain uses TRBV11-2 and TRBJ2-7; D is undetermined. Germline values: CDR1 SGHAT, CDR2 FQNNGV. The CDR3 runs to 13 residues. Between the trimmed V and J ends, which lost 0 bases and 0 bases, there was a span of 3 bases. CDR3 amino acids: CASSLDSSYEQYF. The CDR3 DNA sequence: TGTGCCAGCAGCTTAGATAGCTCCTACGAGCAGTACTTC.

This clonotype appeared many times. The chain uses TRBV12-3 or TRBV12-4 and TRBJ2-1, with a possible D match to TRBD2 (6 bases). Trimming left V 9 bases short and J 6 bases short, with 18 bases between. This CDR3 has 14 residues. The CDR3 sequence: CASGGTTRGNEQFF. The CDR3 DNA reads as TGTGCCAGTGGAGGGACCACCCGAGGCAATGAGCAGTTCTTC.

As for this clonotype: This is likely a read error, given that the CDR3 carries no conserved phenylalanine or tryptophan at its end. The genes are TRBV3-1 and TRBJ2-6, with unresolved D. Trimming pared 3 bases from V and 15 bases from J, leaving 3 bases between. Germline CDR1 is LGHDT and CDR2 is YNNKEL (reference sequence). This CDR3 is 9 amino acids long. The CDR3 reads CASSQALTS. The CDR3, as DNA: TGTGCCAGCAGCCAGGCCCTGACTAGC.

The chain joins TRBV11-1 to TRBJ2-3; 10 nucleotides align to TRBD2. The length of the CDR3 is 17 residues. V shed 6 bases and J 6 bases; nucleotides not matched to a gene: 15. Germline-derived CDR1 and CDR2 are SGHAT and FQDESV (reference sequence). Here the CDR3 reads CASSAMGSGGARDTQYF. CDR3 nucleotides: TGTGCCAGCAGTGCCATGGGAAGCGGGGGGGCAAGGGATACGCAGTATTTT.

The chain uses TRBV10-3 and TRBJ2-7, with D tentatively TRBD1 or TRBD2 (5 bases each). Germline V lookup: CDR1 ENHRY, CDR2 SYGVKD. The length of the CDR3 is 14 residues. Trimming removed 11 bases at V and 2 bases at J, with 19 bases between. CDR3 coding DNA: TGTGCCCCACGGGGCGGCCCGTACCCCTACGAGCAGTACTTC. Protein product: CAPRGGPYPYEQYF.

This clonotype has a single count. The chain joins TRBV20-1 to TRBJ1-2, with 7 bases lining up with TRBD1. With 6 bases clipped from V and 5 bases from J, the junction kept 9 bases outside the gene matches. This CDR3 has 13 residues. Germline V lookup: CDR1 DFQATT, CDR2 SNEGSKA (reference sequence). CDR3 sequence (DNA): TGCAGTGCCGGGACAGCCCAGCAATATGGCTACACCTTC. Translation gives CSAGTAQQYGYTF.

The gene calls are TRBV5-1 and TRBJ2-3; no firm D call. The CDR3 is 13 residues long. The V end lost 3 bases, the J end lost 2 bases, and 7 bases lay between the germline ends. Germline V gives CDR1 SGHRS, CDR2 YFSETQ. Here the CDR3 reads CASSWGSTDTQYF. As DNA, the CDR3 is TGCGCCAGCAGCTGGGGTTCCACAGATACGCAGTATTTT.

This clonotype was counted at least ten times. The chain employs TRBV20-1 and TRBJ2-3; D may be TRBD2 (6 bases). Germline V CDR1 and CDR2: DFQATT, SNEGSKA (reference sequence). The length of the CDR3 is 16 residues. Trimming cost V 6 bases and J 4 bases, with 23 bases left between them. The CDR3 sequence: CSAPRAASALSDTQYF. In DNA, the CDR3 is TGCAGTGCCCCGCGGGCGGCTAGCGCCCTTTCAGATACGCAGTATTTT.